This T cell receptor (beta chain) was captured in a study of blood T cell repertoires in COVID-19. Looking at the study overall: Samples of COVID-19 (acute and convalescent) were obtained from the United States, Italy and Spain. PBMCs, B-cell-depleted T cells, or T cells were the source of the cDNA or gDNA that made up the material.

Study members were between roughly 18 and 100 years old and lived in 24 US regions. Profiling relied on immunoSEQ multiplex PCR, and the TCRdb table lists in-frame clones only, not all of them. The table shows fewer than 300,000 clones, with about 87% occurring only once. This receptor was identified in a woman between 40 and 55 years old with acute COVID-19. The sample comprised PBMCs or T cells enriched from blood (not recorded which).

The CDR3 DNA is TGTGCCAGCAGTGGACAGGGGAGGTATGGCTACACCTTC. It codes for CASSGQGRYGYTF. The V gene is TRBV28, the J gene TRBJ1-2; 9 bases agree with TRBD1. This CDR3 has 13 residues. The junction had 3 bases not matched to a gene; V was cut back by 5 bases and J by 5 bases. Germline V gene sequence: CDR1 MDHEN, CDR2 SYDVKM.